This entry concerns a single T cell receptor (beta chain). PCR involved 60 Vbeta and 13 Jbeta primers. Here immunoSEQ multiplex PCR was the method, and the copy in TCRdb shows in-frame clones only, minus some. The sample holds under 300,000 clones; 86% are singletons and the top ten take around 3.7%. The sample belongs to a study of cytomegalovirus exposure and HLA in healthy donors. The V end lost 4 bases, the J end lost 5 bases, and 17 bases lay between the germline ends. From germline, CDR1 is SGHRS and CDR2 YFSETQ. This CDR3 spans 15 amino acids. The chain couples TRBV5-1 to TRBJ2-3, with D possibly being TRBD2 (7 bases). Sequenced input: PBMCs. The sequence derives from a man aged 35 to 55 in good health and CMV-seropositive. The CDR3 protein is CASSPYGGAGDTQYF. The CDR3 bases are TGCGCCAGCAGCCCTTATGGGGGGGCGGGAGATACGCAGTATTTT.